These 8 T cell receptor beta chains came from one sample sequenced in a study of shared clonotypes between healthy human individuals. Clones were sequenced by immunoSEQ multiplex PCR, and TCRdb holds only the in-frame ones, with some missing. In the table there are around 1.5 million clones, 98% of which are singletons. Specimen: naive CD4+ T cells sorted from blood. The subset here: CD45RA+ positively selected. The origin of the receptors is a man aged 25-45 years in good health.

This clone has only one observation. The chain has TRBV2 and TRBJ2-3, with D perhaps matching TRBD1 (5 bases). Per the germline V gene, CDR1 is SNHLY and CDR2 is FYNNEI. The V gene lost 4 bases and the J gene lost 2 bases, with 10 bases spanning the gap. The CDR3 is 14 amino acids. This CDR3 reads CASSGGGDTDTQYF. CDR3 DNA sequence: TGTGCCAGCAGTGGGGGCGGAGACACAGATACGCAGTATTTT.

V usage is TRBV9 and J usage is TRBJ2-6, with a possible D match to TRBD1 (5 bases). V lost 0 bases and J lost 8, with 9 bases in between. The CDR3 runs to 14 residues. Germline-derived CDR1 and CDR2 are SGDLS and YYNGEE. CDR3 DNA: TGTGCCAGCAGCGTAGTAGGGGCTTCCAACGTCCTGACTTTC. Protein: CASSVVGASNVLTF.

The V and J genes are TRBV18 and TRBJ2-3; 9 bases fit TRBD2. Germline V gene data show CDR1 as KGHSH and CDR2 as LQKENI. V gave up 3 bases and J gave up 6 bases; unmatched junction bases: 13. This CDR3 contains 17 residues. The CDR3 nucleotides are TGTGCCAGCTCACCCACCAAAGCGGGAGGTTTAAGGGATACGCAGTATTTT. This translates into CASSPTKAGGLRDTQYF.

The chain couples TRBV5-1 to TRBJ1-2, with 8 bases aligning to TRBD1. Germline-derived CDR1 and CDR2 are SGHRS and YFSETQ. CDR3 length: 14 residues. Unmatched junction bases numbered 5, after V lost 3 bases and J lost 4 bases. CDR3 DNA sequence: TGCGCCAGCAGCTGGGGGGACAGGAGCTATGGCTACACCTTC. It encodes CASSWGDRSYGYTF.

This clone was seen a single time. This chain uses TRBV5-1 with TRBJ2-4, with 7 bases that match TRBD2. Germline CDR1 reads SGHRS; CDR2 reads YFSETQ. The J segment lost 3 bases and the V segment lost 3 bases, leaving 6 bases of the junction unmatched. The CDR3 runs 15 residues. In nucleotides, the CDR3 is TGCGCCAGCAGCTCCCGGGGGGAAGGCAAAAACATTCAGTACTTC. This sequence encodes CASSSRGEGKNIQYF.

DNA for the CDR3: TGTGCCAGTAGTATATCGGCAGGGGCTAATGAGCAGTTCTTC. It encodes CASSISAGANEQFF. V gene TRBV19 combines with J gene TRBJ2-1, with D possibly being TRBD1 (6 bases). V was clipped by 2 bases and J by 7 bases, with 12 bases between them. CDR3 length equals 14 residues. Germline V gene data show CDR1 as LNHDA and CDR2 as SQIVND (reference sequence).

As concerns this clone: The identical CDR3 is also encoded by other nucleotide sequences in the sample. V usage is TRBV5-1 and J usage is TRBJ1-5, with D possibly being TRBD1 (5 bases). The CDR3 consists of 13 residues. V was cut by 5 bases and J by 2 bases, with 8 bases left in between. CDR1 SGHRS and CDR2 YFSETQ come from the germline V gene. CDR3 loop: CASSRDGNQPQHF. CDR3 nucleotide sequence: TGCGCCAGCAGTCGGGACGGCAATCAGCCCCAGCATTTT.

This rearrangement joins TRBV6-1 to TRBJ2-6; the match to TRBD1 covers 11 bases. This CDR3 comprises 17 residues. V lost 4 bases and J lost 4; bases outside the gene matches: 6. CDR1 is MNHNS, CDR2 SASEGT, per germline. CDR3 sequence reads: CASSAWDRGRGANVLTF. Written as DNA, the CDR3 is TGTGCCAGCAGTGCCTGGGACAGGGGGAGAGGGGCCAACGTCCTGACTTTC.